A selection of T cell receptor beta chains follows, all from one sample in a study of Graves' ophthalmopathy and Graves' hyperthyroidism. MiXCR was run by TCRdb on the multiplex PCR reads, yielding one entry per CDR3 protein. The sample lists around 1,200,000 distinct CDR3 sequences; roughly two fifths were seen once. Sequences were obtained from peripheral blood or thyroid tissue (not recorded which). Receptors were obtained from an adult man with Graves' hyperthyroidism. CDR3s include the opening cysteine and the closing phenylalanine or tryptophan. Fields, in order: J gene, V gene, clone size, D gene, CDR3 DNA, CDR3 protein. The D gene is left open where the match is weak. Clone sizes are given selectively: once, few, many, or a class where the clone is expanded.

TRBJ2-1 | TRBV7-9 | - | - | TGTGCCAGCGGCCCGGCAGGTCGGGGGTACATTGAGCAGTTCTTC | CASGPAGRGYIEQFF
TRBJ1-5 | TRBV6-5 | few | TRBD1 | TGTGCCAGCAGTTACCGTCCTGGACAGGGGGCTTGGGTTCAGCCCCAGCATTTT | CASSYRPGQGAWVQPQHF
TRBJ2-7 | TRBV28 | few | - | TGTGCCAGCAGAGGACACACGAGCTCCTACGAGCAGTACTTC | CASRGHTSSYEQYF
TRBJ2-5 | TRBV2 | - | TRBD2 | TGTGCCAGCAGCGGACTAGCGGGATATGGTGGGGAGACTCAGTACTTC | CASSGLAGYGGETQYF
TRBJ2-7 | TRBV19 | many | - | TGTGCCAGTAGTAACCCGGGACGGTCCTACGAGCAGTACTTC | CASSNPGRSYEQYF
TRBJ2-5 | TRBV25-1 | few | TRBD2 | TGTGCCAGCAGTGAATGGGGACTAGAGAGGCCCCGAGAGACCCAGTACTTC | CASSEWGLERPRETQYF
TRBJ1-6 | TRBV19 | once | - | TGTGCCAGTAGGAGGGAACTCGCAGATAATTCACCCCTCCACTTT | CASRRELADNSPLHF
TRBJ1-1 | TRBV12-3/TRBV12-4 | - | TRBD1 | TGTGCCAGCAGTGGGACAGCAGGCCTCACTGAAGCTTTCTTT | CASSGTAGLTEAFF
TRBJ2-1 | TRBV20-1 | - | - | TGCAGTGCTCTAGGCCCCGGGACGTCTAGCTCCTACAATGAGCAGTTCTTC | CSALGPGTSSSYNEQFF
TRBJ2-7 | TRBV29-1 | many | TRBD2 | TGCAGCGTCTCGACTAGCGGGGGATACGAGCAGTACTTC | CSVSTSGGYEQYF
TRBJ1-5 | TRBV19 | many | - | TGTGCCAGTAGTATCCTGTGGGGGAATCAGCCCCAGCATTTT | CASSILWGNQPQHF
TRBJ2-5 | TRBV4-3 | many | - | TGCGCCAGCAGCCAAGAGCCGGAAGAGACCCAGTACTTC | CASSQEPEETQYF
TRBJ1-4 | TRBV12-3/TRBV12-4 | - | TRBD1 | TGTGCCAGCAGCCAAGGAGGGGGCCCAACTAATGAAAAACTGTTTTTT | CASSQGGGPTNEKLFF
TRBJ1-2 | TRBV12-3/TRBV12-4 | - | TRBD1 | TGTGCCAGCAGTCAACGACAGGGGGGTAACTATGGCTACACCTTC | CASSQRQGGNYGYTF
TRBJ2-7 | TRBV20-1 | - | TRBD1 | TGCAGTGCTAACTCCGGGACAGGTAGCTCCTACGAGCAGTACTTC | CSANSGTGSSYEQYF
TRBJ2-2 | TRBV10-3 | - | TRBD1 | TGTGCCATCAGTGACAGGGGGTCAGCCGGGGAGCTGTTTTTT | CAISDRGSAGELFF
TRBJ1-1 | TRBV7-3 | many | - | TGTGCCAGCAGCTCGGGGGGGGAGACTGAAGCTTTCTTT | CASSSGGETEAFF
TRBJ2-7 | TRBV20-1 | few | TRBD1 | TGCAGTGCTAGCCTTCAACAGGGGCGGTGGGAGCAGTACTTC | CSASLQQGRWEQYF
TRBJ2-6 | TRBV7-3 | many | TRBD1 | TGTGCCAGCAGCCGATCGGGCAGGGGGCGGTCTGGGGCCAACGTCCTGACTTTC | CASSRSGRGRSGANVLTF